The rows below give T cell receptor beta chains drawn from one sample of a study of T cell responses to AZD1222 COVID-19 vaccine. Generated by immunoSEQ multiplex PCR, the TCRdb table keeps only in-frame clones and is missing some. The sample includes about 120,000 clones, 87% of them seen just once. The material was peripheral blood, obtained on day 0 of AZD1222 vaccination. The receptors originated from an adult in good health. CDR3s include the opening cysteine and the closing phenylalanine or tryptophan. Each record gives: D gene, V gene, J gene, clone size, CDR3 DNA, CDR3 protein. D genes are given only for firm matches. The size field is filled for only some rows; it gives once, few, many or a size class.

NA	TRBV5-1	TRBJ2-7	NA	TGCGCCAGCAGCGAAATGAGCGGCCACGAGCAGTACTTC	CASSEMSGHEQYF
NA	TRBV5-1	TRBJ2-7	NA	TGCGCCAGCAGCGCAGAGCCGTCGGCTGGGGAGGAAAAGTACTTC	CASSAEPSAGEEKYF
NA	TRBV5-1	TRBJ1-4	NA	TGCGCCAGCAGCTTGGACGCCACAACTAATGAAAAACTGTTTTTT	CASSLDATTNEKLFF
TRBD1	TRBV24-1	TRBJ2-1	NA	TGTGCCACCAGTGACACAGGGGTTAGTAATGAGCAGTTCTTC	CATSDTGVSNEQFF
NA	TRBV7-2	TRBJ2-5	NA	TGTGCCAGCAGCTTTGGGGGACGCTCCGAAGAGACCCAGTACTTC	CASSFGGRSEETQYF
NA	TRBV5-1	TRBJ2-5	NA	TGCGCCAGCAGCTTGGACGGGGGAGGGACCCAGTACTTC	CASSLDGGGTQYF
NA	TRBV2	TRBJ1-1	NA	TGTGCCGCATCGAGGGCGGAGGGCACTGAAGCTTTCTTT	CAASRAEGTEAFF
NA	TRBV7-9	TRBJ2-2	NA	TGTGCCAGCAGCTTAGTCGGGTCTCGGGGTACCGGGGAGCTGTTTTTT	CASSLVGSRGTGELFF
NA	TRBV12-3/TRBV12-4	TRBJ1-1	NA	TGTGCCAGCAGCCGACAGATTAACACTGAAGCTTTCTTT	CASSRQINTEAFF
NA	TRBV30	TRBJ2-1	NA	TGTGCCTGGAGTCCCGACTGGACCTACAATGAGCAGTTCTTC	CAWSPDWTYNEQFF
NA	TRBV4-1	TRBJ1-5	NA	TGCGCCAGCAGCCAAGAGTGGGGACAAATTCATCAGCCCCAGCATTTT	CASSQEWGQIHQPQHF
TRBD2	TRBV4-3	TRBJ2-1	once	TGCGCCAGCAGCCACCCTACTAGCGGGAGCGCCGTTGAGCAGTTCTTC	CASSHPTSGSAVEQFF
NA	TRBV19	TRBJ2-1	few	TGTGCCAGTATAGGGTTACTCTACCAATCCTACAATGAGCAGTTCTTC	CASIGLLYQSYNEQFF
NA	TRBV4-2	TRBJ2-5	NA	TGTGCCAGCAGCTACCGACAGGACCAAGAGACCCAGTACTTC	CASSYRQDQETQYF
TRBD1	TRBV10-3	TRBJ1-4	NA	TGTGCCATCAGTGAGCCCGGGACAGGAAGCGAAAAACTGTTTTTT	CAISEPGTGSEKLFF
NA	TRBV4-1	TRBJ2-4	NA	TGCGCCAGCAGCGGGGCTGGGTTTTTAGCCAAAAACATTCAGTACTTC	CASSGAGFLAKNIQYF
NA	TRBV7-2	TRBJ1-1	NA	TGTGCCAGCAGCCTACAGATTATGAACACTGAAGCTTTCTTT	CASSLQIMNTEAFF
NA	TRBV27	TRBJ2-3	once	TGTGCCAGCAGTCAGTATCTGTTTGGGGATACGCAGTATTTT	CASSQYLFGDTQYF
NA	TRBV28	TRBJ1-2	NA	TGTGCCAGCCTACCCACAGGGATGGATGGCTACACCTTC	CASLPTGMDGYTF
NA	TRBV7-3	TRBJ2-5	NA	TGTGCCAGCAGCCCGCGGGCCCAGTCCTCCCAGTACTTC	CASSPRAQSSQYF
TRBD1	TRBV27	TRBJ1-5	NA	TGTGCCAGCAGTATACAGGGGGCCTTGCATCAGCCCCAGCATTTT	CASSIQGALHQPQHF
NA	TRBV7-6	TRBJ2-7	NA	TGTGCCAGCAGCTTACCTAGCGAGGGCGACGAGCAGTACTTC	CASSLPSEGDEQYF
NA	TRBV5-6	TRBJ1-1	NA	TGTGCCAGCAGCTTCGGGGGAAACACTGAAGCTTTCTTT	CASSFGGNTEAFF
NA	TRBV27	TRBJ1-2	NA	TGTGCCAGCTGGGGGTTCGACTATGGCTACACCTTC	CASWGFDYGYTF
TRBD1	TRBV4-3	TRBJ1-2	once	TGCGCCAGCAGCCGTGGGACAGGGGTCAGCTATGGCTACACCTTC	CASSRGTGVSYGYTF
NA	TRBV7-2	TRBJ2-4	NA	TGTGCCAGCAGCCAAGGGCCCGAGGGCATTCAGTACTTC	CASSQGPEGIQYF
NA	TRBV9	TRBJ1-1	NA	TGTGCCAGCAAAAAAGGGTTGAACACTGAAGCTTTCTTT	CASKKGLNTEAFF
TRBD1	TRBV2	TRBJ1-5	NA	TGTGCCAGCAGTCAACAGGGGACTAGCAATCAGCCCCAGCATTTT	CASSQQGTSNQPQHF
TRBD1	TRBV3-1/TRBV3-2	TRBJ1-5	NA	TGTGCCAGCAGCTTAGGGGAAGGACAGGGTCCGAATCAGCCCCAGCATTTT	CASSLGEGQGPNQPQHF
NA	TRBV19	TRBJ1-5	NA	TGTGCCAGTAGTACAGGGGCTCAGCCCCAGCATTTT	CASSTGAQPQHF
NA	TRBV9	TRBJ1-6	NA	TGTGCCAGCAGCGTAGAGGGGTCCGTCAATTCACCCCTCCACTTT	CASSVEGSVNSPLHF
TRBD1	TRBV7-3	TRBJ1-3	NA	TGTGCCAGCAGCTTAAAGGGGGCGGGCGGAAACACCATATATTTT	CASSLKGAGGNTIYF
TRBD1	TRBV7-2	TRBJ2-1	NA	TGTGCCAGCAGCATAGGGACAGGATCCTACAATGAGCAGTTCTTC	CASSIGTGSYNEQFF
TRBD2	TRBV28	TRBJ2-7	NA	TGTGCCAGCAGAGCGGCCACGGGGGGCTACGAGCAGTACTTC	CASRAATGGYEQYF
TRBD2	TRBV5-1	TRBJ2-3	NA	TGCGCCAGCAGCTCCGACCCACTAGCGGGAGGGCGGGCAGATACGCAGTATTTT	CASSSDPLAGGRADTQYF
TRBD2	TRBV3-1/TRBV3-2	TRBJ2-1	NA	TGTGCCAGCAGCTATCGGATAGCGGGGACCAATGAGCAGTTCTTC	CASSYRIAGTNEQFF
NA	TRBV5-1	TRBJ2-7	once	TGCGCCAGCAGCTTGGAGTCCTCGTACGAGCAGTACTTC	CASSLESSYEQYF
NA	TRBV7-9	TRBJ1-1	few	TGTGCCAGCAGCCGTCTTCCTGAAGCTTTCTTT	CASSRLPEAFF
NA	TRBV14	TRBJ2-2	NA	TGTGCCAGCAGCCTGAGTATGGGGCTGGGGACCGGGGAGCTGTTTTTT	CASSLSMGLGTGELFF
TRBD1	TRBV6-5	TRBJ1-3	NA	TGTGCCAGCAGAGTACAGGGGGCTGGAAACACCATATATTTT	CASRVQGAGNTIYF
NA	TRBV9	TRBJ2-3	NA	TGTGCCAGCAGCGGTGGATCTAAAAGCACAGATACGCAGTATTTT	CASSGGSKSTDTQYF
TRBD1	TRBV19	TRBJ1-1	NA	TGTGCCAGTAGTCAGCAGGGGGCGAGGAGGACTGAAGCTTTCTTT	CASSQQGARRTEAFF
NA	TRBV6-6	TRBJ1-5	NA	TGTGCCAGCAGTCTTCCGGGACACCTCAATCAGCCCCAGCATTTT	CASSLPGHLNQPQHF
NA	TRBV28	TRBJ1-2	few	TGTGCCAGCAGTTTATGGGGGCAGGGAGATGGCTACACCTTC	CASSLWGQGDGYTF
NA	TRBV5-6	TRBJ1-1	NA	TGTGCCAGCAGTCCTAAGCCGAGGGGCGCTGAAGCTTTCTTT	CASSPKPRGAEAFF
NA	TRBV7-8	TRBJ2-1	NA	TGTGCCAGCTACCTCGAAGGTGGTAGGAATGAGCAGTTCTTC	CASYLEGGRNEQFF
NA	TRBV4-2	TRBJ1-5	NA	TGTGCCAGCAGCCCCGGGGCACAGCTCAATCAGCCCCAGCATTTT	CASSPGAQLNQPQHF
NA	TRBV14	TRBJ2-2	NA	TGTGCCAGCAGCCAAGCAGGGTCCGGGGAGCTGTTTTTT	CASSQAGSGELFF
NA	TRBV20-1	TRBJ2-5	NA	TGCAGTGCTAGTCAGGGCGAGACCCAGTACTTC	CSASQGETQYF
NA	TRBV7-9	TRBJ2-3	NA	TGTGCCAGCAGCTTAACTGGCGGCGCAGATACGCAGTATTTT	CASSLTGGADTQYF
NA	TRBV9	TRBJ2-7	NA	TGTGCCAGCAGCACGGGACGGACCTACGAGCAGTACTTC	CASSTGRTYEQYF
NA	TRBV9	TRBJ1-2	NA	TGTGCCAGCACCCACGCCACAGGAAACTATGGCTACACCTTC	CASTHATGNYGYTF
NA	TRBV7-8	TRBJ1-3	NA	TGTGCCAGCAGCACCCGGGCCCAGGGCCAGGGCTCTTCTGGAAACACCATATATTTT	CASSTRAQGQGSSGNTIYF
NA	TRBV11-3	TRBJ2-5	NA	TGTGCCAGCAGCTTAGAGGCGGGTAAAGGAGAGACCCAGTACTTC	CASSLEAGKGETQYF
TRBD1	TRBV7-2	TRBJ1-2	NA	TGTGCCAGCAGCTTAGCCGTTGGACCGGGACAGGGTAGTAGTGGCTACACCTTC	CASSLAVGPGQGSSGYTF